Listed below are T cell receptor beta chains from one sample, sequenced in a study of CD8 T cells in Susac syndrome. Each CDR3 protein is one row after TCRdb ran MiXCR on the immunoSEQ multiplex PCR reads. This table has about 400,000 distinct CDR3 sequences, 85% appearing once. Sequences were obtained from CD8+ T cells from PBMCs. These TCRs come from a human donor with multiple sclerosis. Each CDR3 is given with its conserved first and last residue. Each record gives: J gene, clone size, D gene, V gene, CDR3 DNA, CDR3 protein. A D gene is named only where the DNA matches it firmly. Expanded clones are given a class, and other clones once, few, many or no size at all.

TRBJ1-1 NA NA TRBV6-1 TGTGCCAGCAGGGTTAGGGTTACTGAAGCTTTCTTT CASRVRVTEAFF
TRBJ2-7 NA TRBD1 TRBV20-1 TGCAGTGCTAGAAAAATACAGACCAGGACAGGGGCTCCCCTCTACGAGCAGTACTTC CSARKIQTRTGAPLYEQYF
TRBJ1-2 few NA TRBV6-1 TGTGCCAGCAGCGATGGGACGGAGGCCCTTTGGAGTGGCTACACCTTC CASSDGTEALWSGYTF
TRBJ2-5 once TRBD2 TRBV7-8 TGTGCCAGCAGCTTTTCAACTAGCGGGAGAGAGACCCAGTACTTC CASSFSTSGRETQYF
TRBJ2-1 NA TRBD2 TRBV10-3 TGTGCCATCAGTGGTCCGGGACTAGGGGACAATGAGCAGTTCTTC CAISGPGLGDNEQFF
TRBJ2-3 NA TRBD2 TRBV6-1 TGTGCCACAACCCCTCTAGCGGGAAAGGTAGATACGCAGTATTTT CATTPLAGKVDTQYF
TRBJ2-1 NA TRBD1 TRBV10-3 TGTGCCATCGGAACCCAGGGGGCTTCCTACAATGAGCAGTTCTTC CAIGTQGASYNEQFF
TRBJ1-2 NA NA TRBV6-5 TGTGCCAGCAGTTACGGGACACCCTATGGCTACACCTTC CASSYGTPYGYTF
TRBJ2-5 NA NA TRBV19 TGTGCCAGTACCCTTAGCGGCGGGGAGGAGACCCAGTACTTC CASTLSGGEETQYF
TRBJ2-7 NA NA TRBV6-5 TGTGCCAGCGGGGGAGGAGGCTACTACGAGCAGTACTTC CASGGGGYYEQYF
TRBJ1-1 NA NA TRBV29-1 TGCAGCGTTGTCGCCGGATCGGGCACTGAAGCTTTCTTT CSVVAGSGTEAFF
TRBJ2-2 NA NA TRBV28 TGTGCCAGCAGTTTCGGGACTTCGAACACCGGGGAGCTGTTTTTT CASSFGTSNTGELFF
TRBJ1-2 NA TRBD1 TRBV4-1 TGCGCCAGCAGCCATGCAGGGACAGGCGAGTATGGCTACACCTTC CASSHAGTGEYGYTF
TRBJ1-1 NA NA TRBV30 TGTGCCTGGGCCAGTGAGAGTGAAGCTTTCTTT CAWASESEAFF
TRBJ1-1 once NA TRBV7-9 TGTGCCAGCAGTTTCACTTGGGAGGACACTGAAGCTTTCTTT CASSFTWEDTEAFF
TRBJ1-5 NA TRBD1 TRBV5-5 TGTGCCAGCAGCATCGGGACAGGGATAGGTAGCAATCAGCCCCAGCATTTT CASSIGTGIGSNQPQHF
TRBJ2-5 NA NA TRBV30 TGTGCCTGGAGCACAGAAGAGACCCAGTACTTC CAWSTEETQYF
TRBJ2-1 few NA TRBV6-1 TGTGCCAGCAGCGATGAGGTCTACAATGAGCAGTTCTTC CASSDEVYNEQFF
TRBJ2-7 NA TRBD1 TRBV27 TGTGCCAGCAGGGCAATAGGGACAGGGGGCCTGGAGCAGTACTTC CASRAIGTGGLEQYF
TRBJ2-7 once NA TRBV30 TGTGCCTCCCTGGGACACCACTCCTCCTACGAGCAGTACTTC CASLGHHSSYEQYF
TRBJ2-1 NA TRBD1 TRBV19 TGTGCCAGTAGTATAGCAGGGGGCCCCGGGGATGAGCAGTTCTTC CASSIAGGPGDEQFF
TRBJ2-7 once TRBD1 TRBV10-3 TGTGCCATCAGTGCGACAGGGGGCCACGAGCAGTACTTC CAISATGGHEQYF
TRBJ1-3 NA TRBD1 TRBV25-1 TGTGCCAGCAGTGAATACCTAGGGACAGATGCCTCTGGAAACACCATATATTTT CASSEYLGTDASGNTIYF
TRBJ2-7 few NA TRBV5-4 TGTGCCAGCAGCTTGGAACCGACTGGTTACGAGCAGTACTTC CASSLEPTGYEQYF
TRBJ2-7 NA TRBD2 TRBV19 TGTGCCAGTAGTAGACGGACTAGCGGGAGCTACGAGCAGTACTTC CASSRRTSGSYEQYF
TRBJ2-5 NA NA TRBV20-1 TGCAGTGCTAGAAAGACCCGTACCCAAGAGACCCAGTACTTC CSARKTRTQETQYF
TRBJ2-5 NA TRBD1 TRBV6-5 TGTGCCAGCAGTTACTCCAGGGGGCTTGGAGAGACCCAGTACTTC CASSYSRGLGETQYF
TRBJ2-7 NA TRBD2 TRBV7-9 TGTGCCAGCAGCTCCCCAGGTCGCGGGAGCTCCTACGAGCAGTACTTC CASSSPGRGSSYEQYF
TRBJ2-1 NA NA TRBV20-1 TGCAGTGCGCGTACTAGGGCCGCCTACAATGAGCAGTTCTTC CSARTRAAYNEQFF
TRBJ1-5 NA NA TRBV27 TGTGCCAGCAGAAGGGGACCTAGCAATCAGCCCCAGCATTTT CASRRGPSNQPQHF
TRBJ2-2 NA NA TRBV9 TGTGCCAGCAGCGGGCAGTACACCGGGGAGCTGTTTTTT CASSGQYTGELFF
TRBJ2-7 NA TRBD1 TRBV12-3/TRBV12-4 TGTGCCAGCAGTTCCGGGTCAGGGGGAACCTACGAGCAGTACTTC CASSSGSGGTYEQYF
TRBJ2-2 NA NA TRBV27 TGTGCCAGCAGCCTCGAAATAGGAGCCGGGGAGCTGTTTTTT CASSLEIGAGELFF
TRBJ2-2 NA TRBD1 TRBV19 TGTGCCAGTAGCACTTGGACAGGGGTGGCCGGGGAGCTGTTTTTT CASSTWTGVAGELFF
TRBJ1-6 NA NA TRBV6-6 TGTGCCAGCCGGATAGGCGACGGTTCACCCCTCCACTTT CASRIGDGSPLHF
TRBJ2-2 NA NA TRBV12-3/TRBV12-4 TGTGCCAGCAGTTTTCCCCCCGGGGAGCTGTTTTTT CASSFPPGELFF
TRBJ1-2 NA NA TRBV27 TGTGCCAGCAGGTCGCCGGGGCTCAACTATGGCTACACCTTC CASRSPGLNYGYTF
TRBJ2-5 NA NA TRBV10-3 TGTGCCATCAGTGACACAGGCAGCTTCCAAGAGACCCAGTACTTC CAISDTGSFQETQYF
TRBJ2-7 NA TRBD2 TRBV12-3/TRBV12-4 TGTGCCAGCAGTGTAACACTAGCGGGGGTAGCCTACGAGCAGTACTTC CASSVTLAGVAYEQYF
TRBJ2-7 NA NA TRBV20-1 TGCAGTGCTAGAGATCGCCCGGACTACGAGCAGTACTTC CSARDRPDYEQYF
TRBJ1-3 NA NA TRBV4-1 TGCGCCAGCAGCCAAGTTACAGGCTCTGAAAACACCATATATTTT CASSQVTGSENTIYF
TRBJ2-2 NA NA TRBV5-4 TGTGCCAGCAGCTTGGGTAGCGGGAACACCGGGGAGCTGTTTTTT CASSLGSGNTGELFF
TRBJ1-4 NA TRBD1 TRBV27 TGTGCCAGCAGTTCCGGACAGGGATACTATGAAAAACTGTTTTTT CASSSGQGYYEKLFF
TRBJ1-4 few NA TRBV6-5 TGTGCCAGCAGCCCCGGCACGGGGAATGAAAAACTGTTTTTT CASSPGTGNEKLFF
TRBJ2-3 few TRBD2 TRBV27 TGTGCCAGCAGGCTAGCGGGGGGGCCCCCAGATACGCAGTATTTT CASRLAGGPPDTQYF
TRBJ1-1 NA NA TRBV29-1 TGCAGCGTTGCGGGTGGGGGAATTGAAGCTTTCTTT CSVAGGGIEAFF
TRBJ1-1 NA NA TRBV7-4 TGTGCCAGCAGCTTAGGCGGCGGCGCTTACACTGAAGCTTTCTTT CASSLGGGAYTEAFF
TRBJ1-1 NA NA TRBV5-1 TGCGCCAGCAGCGCCTATTATGAAGCTTTCTTT CASSAYYEAFF
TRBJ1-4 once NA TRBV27 TGTGCCAGCAGCCGAGGCGGAGAGCTTGGGGAAAAACTGTTTTTT CASSRGGELGEKLFF
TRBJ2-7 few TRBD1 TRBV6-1 TGTGCCAGCGGGGACAGATCCTACGAGCAGTACTTC CASGDRSYEQYF
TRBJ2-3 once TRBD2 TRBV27 TGTGCCAGCAGTGGGAGGGGCTGGGGAGATACGCAGTATTTT CASSGRGWGDTQYF
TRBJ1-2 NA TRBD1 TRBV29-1 TGCAGCGTTGAACTTGGGACAGAATATGGCTACACCTTC CSVELGTEYGYTF
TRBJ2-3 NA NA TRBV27 TGTGCCAGCAGTTTAAATATACAGGTGGGGACAGATACGCAGTATTTT CASSLNIQVGTDTQYF
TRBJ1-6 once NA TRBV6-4 TGTGCCAGCAGTGACAAGGGCTGGGGGTATAATTCACCCCTCCACTTT CASSDKGWGYNSPLHF